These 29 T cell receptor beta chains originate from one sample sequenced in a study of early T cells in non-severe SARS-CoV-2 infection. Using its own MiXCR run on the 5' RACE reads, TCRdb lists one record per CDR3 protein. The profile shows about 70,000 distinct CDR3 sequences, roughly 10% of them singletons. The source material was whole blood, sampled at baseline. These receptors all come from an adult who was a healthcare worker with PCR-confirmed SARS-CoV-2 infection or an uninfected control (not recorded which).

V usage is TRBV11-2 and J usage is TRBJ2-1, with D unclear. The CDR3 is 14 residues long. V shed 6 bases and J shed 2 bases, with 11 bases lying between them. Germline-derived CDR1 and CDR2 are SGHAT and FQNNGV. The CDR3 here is CASSRLSTYNEQFF. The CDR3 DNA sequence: TGTGCCAGCAGTCGACTGTCCACCTACAATGAGCAGTTCTTC. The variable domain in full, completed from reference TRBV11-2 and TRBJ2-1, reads EAGVAQSPRYKIIEKRQSVAFWCNPISGHATLYWYQQILGQGPKLLIQFQNNGVVDDSQLPKDRFSAERLKGVDSTLKIQPAKLEDSAVYLCASSRLSTYNEQFFGPGTRLTVL.

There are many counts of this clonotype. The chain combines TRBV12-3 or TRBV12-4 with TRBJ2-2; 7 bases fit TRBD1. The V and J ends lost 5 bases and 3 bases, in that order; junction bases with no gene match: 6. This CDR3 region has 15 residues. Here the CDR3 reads CASSPTGSDTGELFF. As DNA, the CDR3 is TGTGCCAGCAGTCCGACAGGGTCCGACACCGGGGAGCTGTTTTTT.

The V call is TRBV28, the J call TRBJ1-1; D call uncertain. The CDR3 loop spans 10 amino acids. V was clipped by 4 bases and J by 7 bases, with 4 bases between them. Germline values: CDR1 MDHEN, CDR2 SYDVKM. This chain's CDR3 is CASSSHEAFF. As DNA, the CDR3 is TGTGCCAGCAGTTCCCATGAAGCTTTCTTT.

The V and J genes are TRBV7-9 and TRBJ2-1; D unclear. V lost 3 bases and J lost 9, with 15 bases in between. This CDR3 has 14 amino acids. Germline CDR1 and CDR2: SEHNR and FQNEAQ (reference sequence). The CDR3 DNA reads TGTGCCAGCAGCTTGGATGGTTTAGCATCTGAGCAGTTCTTC. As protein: CASSLDGLASEQFF.

The CDR3 protein is CASSILGEKLFF. The CDR3 region has the DNA TGTGCCAGTAGTATCTTAGGTGAAAAACTGTTTTTT. The chain has TRBV19 and TRBJ1-4, with D uncertain. The V end was cut by 3 bases, the J end by 7 bases, with 6 bases between. The V gene's germline CDR1 is LNHDA and CDR2 SQIVND (reference sequence). The CDR3 consists of 12 residues.

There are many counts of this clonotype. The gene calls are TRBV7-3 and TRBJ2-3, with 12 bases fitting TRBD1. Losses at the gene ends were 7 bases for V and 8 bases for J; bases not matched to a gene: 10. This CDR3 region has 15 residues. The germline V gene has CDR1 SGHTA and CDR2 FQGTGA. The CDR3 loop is CASTPSGTGGGTQYF. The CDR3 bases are TGTGCCAGCACCCCCTCCGGGACAGGGGGCGGTACGCAGTATTTT.

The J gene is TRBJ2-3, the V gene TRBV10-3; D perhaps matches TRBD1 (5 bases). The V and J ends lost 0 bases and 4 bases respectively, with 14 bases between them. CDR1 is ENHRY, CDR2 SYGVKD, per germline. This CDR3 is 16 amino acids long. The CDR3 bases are TGTGCCATCAGTGAGTCGATAGGGGCCGCGGCAGATACGCAGTATTTT. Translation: CAISESIGAAADTQYF.

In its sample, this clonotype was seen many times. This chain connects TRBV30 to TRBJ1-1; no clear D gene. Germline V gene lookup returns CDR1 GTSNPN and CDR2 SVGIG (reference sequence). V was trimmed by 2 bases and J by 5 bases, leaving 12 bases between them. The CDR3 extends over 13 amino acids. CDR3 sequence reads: CAWSREVGTEAFF. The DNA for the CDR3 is TGTGCCTGGAGTAGGGAGGTGGGGACTGAAGCTTTCTTT.

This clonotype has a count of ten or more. The CDR3, as DNA: TGTGCCAGCAGTTCAGGACAGGGGGGAAATGAGCAGTTCTTC. Its protein product is CASSSGQGGNEQFF. The chain employs TRBV7-2 and TRBJ2-1; TRBD1 matches 10 bases. CDR3 length: 14 amino acids. V was pared by 6 bases and J by 7 bases, with 6 bases of the junction left unmatched. Germline values: CDR1 SGHTA, CDR2 FQGNSA.

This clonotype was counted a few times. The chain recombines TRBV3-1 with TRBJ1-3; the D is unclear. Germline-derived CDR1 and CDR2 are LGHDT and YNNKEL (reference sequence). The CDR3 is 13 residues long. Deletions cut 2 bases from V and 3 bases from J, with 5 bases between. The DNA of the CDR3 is TGTGCCAGCAGCCAACCGGATGGAAACACCATATATTTT. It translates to CASSQPDGNTIYF.

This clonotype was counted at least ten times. This chain's CDR3 is CSVYDRSVQYF. Here the CDR3 DNA reads TGCAGTGTCTATGACAGATCGGTGCAGTACTTC. This sequence joins TRBV29-1 and TRBJ2-7; perhaps TRBD1 as D (5 bases). The germline gives CDR1 SQVTM, CDR2 ANQGSEA. This CDR3 region has 11 residues.

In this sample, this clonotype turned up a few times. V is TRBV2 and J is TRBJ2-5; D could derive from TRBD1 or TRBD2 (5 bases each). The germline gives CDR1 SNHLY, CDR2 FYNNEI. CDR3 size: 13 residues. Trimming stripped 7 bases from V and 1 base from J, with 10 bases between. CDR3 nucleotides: TGTGCCAGCACCTCCGGGACCCAAGAGACCCAGTACTTC. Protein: CASTSGTQETQYF.

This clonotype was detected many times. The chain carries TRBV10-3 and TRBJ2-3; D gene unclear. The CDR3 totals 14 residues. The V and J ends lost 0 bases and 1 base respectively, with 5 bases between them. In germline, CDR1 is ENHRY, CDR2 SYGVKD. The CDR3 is CAISESTGTDTQYF. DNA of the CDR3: TGTGCCATCAGTGAGTCGACTGGCACAGATACGCAGTATTTT.

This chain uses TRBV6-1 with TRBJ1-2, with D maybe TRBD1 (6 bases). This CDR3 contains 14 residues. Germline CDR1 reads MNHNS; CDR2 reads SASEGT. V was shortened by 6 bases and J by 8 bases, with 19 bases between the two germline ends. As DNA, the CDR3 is TGTGCCAGCAGCCTACGGGGGGCCTACGAGGGCTACACCTTC. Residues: CASSLRGAYEGYTF.

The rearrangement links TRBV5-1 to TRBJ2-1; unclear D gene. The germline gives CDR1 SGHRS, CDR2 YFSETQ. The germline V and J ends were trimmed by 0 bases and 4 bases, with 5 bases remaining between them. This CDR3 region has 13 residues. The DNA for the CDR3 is TGCGCCAGCAGCTTGGACAATTACAATGAGCAGTTCTTC. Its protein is CASSLDNYNEQFF.

The CDR3 DNA is TGTGCCAGCACACCTAGCGGGAGGTGGACCGGGGAGCTGTTTTTT. Its translation: CASTPSGRWTGELFF. The chain combines TRBV27 with TRBJ2-2, with 11 bases aligning to TRBD2. J lost 5 bases, V lost 7 bases, and 6 bases had no gene match. The germline V gene encodes CDR1 MNHEY and CDR2 SMNVEV (reference sequence). The CDR3 has 15 residues.

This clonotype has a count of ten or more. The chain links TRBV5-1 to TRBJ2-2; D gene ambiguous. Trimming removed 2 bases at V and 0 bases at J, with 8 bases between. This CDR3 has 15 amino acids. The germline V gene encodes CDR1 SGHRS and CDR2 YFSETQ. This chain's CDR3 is CASSFVASNTGELFF. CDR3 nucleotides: TGCGCCAGCAGCTTTGTTGCATCGAACACCGGGGAGCTGTTTTTT.

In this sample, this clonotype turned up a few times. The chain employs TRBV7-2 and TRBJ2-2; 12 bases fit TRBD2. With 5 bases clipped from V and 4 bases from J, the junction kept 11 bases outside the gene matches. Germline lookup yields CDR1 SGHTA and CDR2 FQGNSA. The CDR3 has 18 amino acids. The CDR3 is CASSPGLAGGPGTGELFF. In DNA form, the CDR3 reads TGTGCCAGCAGCCCGGGCCTAGCGGGAGGGCCAGGCACCGGGGAGCTGTTTTTT. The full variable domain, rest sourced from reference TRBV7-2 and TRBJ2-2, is GAGVSQSPSNKVTEKGKDVELRCDPISGHTALYWYRQSLGQGLEFLIYFQGNSAPDKSGLPSDRFSAERTGGSVSTLTIQRTQQEDSAVYLCASSPGLAGGPGTGELFFGEGSRLTVL.

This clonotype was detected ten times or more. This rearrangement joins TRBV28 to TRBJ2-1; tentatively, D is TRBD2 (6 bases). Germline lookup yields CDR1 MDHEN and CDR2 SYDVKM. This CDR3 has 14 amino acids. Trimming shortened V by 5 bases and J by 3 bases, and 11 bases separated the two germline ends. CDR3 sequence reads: CASSPLRDYNEQFF. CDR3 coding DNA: TGTGCCAGCAGTCCCCTGCGGGACTACAATGAGCAGTTCTTC.

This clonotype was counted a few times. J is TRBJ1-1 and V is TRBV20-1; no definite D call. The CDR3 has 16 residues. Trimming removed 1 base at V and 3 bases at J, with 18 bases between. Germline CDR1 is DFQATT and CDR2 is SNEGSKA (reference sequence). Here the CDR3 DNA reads TGCAGTGCTAGAGTGTACGGGATGAAGAGGGACACTGAAGCTTTCTTT. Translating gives CSARVYGMKRDTEAFF.

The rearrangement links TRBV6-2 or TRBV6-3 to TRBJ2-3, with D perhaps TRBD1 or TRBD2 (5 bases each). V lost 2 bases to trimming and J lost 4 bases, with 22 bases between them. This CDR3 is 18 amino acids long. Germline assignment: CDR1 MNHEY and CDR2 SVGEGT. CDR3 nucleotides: TGTGCCAGCAGTTACCAAAGGGGACGTCAGGGATTGGCAGATACGCAGTATTTT. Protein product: CASSYQRGRQGLADTQYF.

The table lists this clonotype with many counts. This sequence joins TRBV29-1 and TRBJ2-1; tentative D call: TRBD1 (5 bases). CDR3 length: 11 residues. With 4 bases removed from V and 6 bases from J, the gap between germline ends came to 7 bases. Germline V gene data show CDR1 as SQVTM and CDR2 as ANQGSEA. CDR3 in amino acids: CSVARANEQFF. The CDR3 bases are TGCAGCGTTGCCAGGGCCAATGAGCAGTTCTTC.

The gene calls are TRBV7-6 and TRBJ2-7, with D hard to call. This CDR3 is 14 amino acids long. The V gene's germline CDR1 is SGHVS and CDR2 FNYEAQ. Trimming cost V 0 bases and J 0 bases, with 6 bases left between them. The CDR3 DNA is TGTGCCAGCAGCTTAGCGGGCGGCTCCTACGAGCAGTACTTC. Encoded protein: CASSLAGGSYEQYF.

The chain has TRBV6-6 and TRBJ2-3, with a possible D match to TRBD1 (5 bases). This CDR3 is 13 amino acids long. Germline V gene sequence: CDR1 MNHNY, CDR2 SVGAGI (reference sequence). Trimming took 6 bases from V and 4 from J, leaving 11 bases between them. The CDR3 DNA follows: TGTGCCAGCAGGGGGCCGTTCGCAGATACGCAGTATTTT. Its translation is CASRGPFADTQYF.

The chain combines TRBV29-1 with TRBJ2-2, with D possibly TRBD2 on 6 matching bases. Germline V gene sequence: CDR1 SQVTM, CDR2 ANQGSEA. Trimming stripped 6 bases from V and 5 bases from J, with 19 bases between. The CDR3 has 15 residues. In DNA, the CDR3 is TGCAGCGTGATCTCGCGGGACCCCGGAACCGGGGAGCTGTTTTTT. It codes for CSVISRDPGTGELFF.

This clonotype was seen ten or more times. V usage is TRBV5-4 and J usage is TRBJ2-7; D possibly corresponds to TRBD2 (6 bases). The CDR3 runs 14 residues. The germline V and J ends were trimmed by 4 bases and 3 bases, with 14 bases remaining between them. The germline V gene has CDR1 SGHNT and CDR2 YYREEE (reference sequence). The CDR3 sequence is CASSQRAEGYEQYF. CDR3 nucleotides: TGTGCCAGCAGCCAGCGGGCCGAAGGCTACGAGCAGTACTTC.

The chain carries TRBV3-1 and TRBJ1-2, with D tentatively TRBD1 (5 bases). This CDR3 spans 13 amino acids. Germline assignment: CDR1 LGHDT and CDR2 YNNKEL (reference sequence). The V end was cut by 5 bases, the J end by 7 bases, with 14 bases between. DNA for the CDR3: TGTGCCAGCAGCTTGGGGGAGTTTCGTGGCTACACCTTC. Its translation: CASSLGEFRGYTF.

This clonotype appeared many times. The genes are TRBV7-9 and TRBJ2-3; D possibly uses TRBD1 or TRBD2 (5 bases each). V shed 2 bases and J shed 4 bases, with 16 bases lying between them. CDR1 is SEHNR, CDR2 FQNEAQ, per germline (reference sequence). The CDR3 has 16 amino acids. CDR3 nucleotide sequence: TGTGCCAGCAGCTTATTGTTTGGGGGTTACGCAGATACGCAGTATTTT. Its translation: CASSLLFGGYADTQYF.

CDR3 sequence (DNA): TGCAGCGTTTCGGGACAGGGGTCTACCTACGAGCAGTACTTC. This codes for CSVSGQGSTYEQYF. J is TRBJ2-7 and V is TRBV29-1; the match to TRBD1 covers 10 bases. The CDR3 spans 14 residues. The V segment lost 5 bases and the J segment 2 bases; nucleotides outside the gene matches: 6. Germline CDR1 reads SQVTM; CDR2 reads ANQGSEA.